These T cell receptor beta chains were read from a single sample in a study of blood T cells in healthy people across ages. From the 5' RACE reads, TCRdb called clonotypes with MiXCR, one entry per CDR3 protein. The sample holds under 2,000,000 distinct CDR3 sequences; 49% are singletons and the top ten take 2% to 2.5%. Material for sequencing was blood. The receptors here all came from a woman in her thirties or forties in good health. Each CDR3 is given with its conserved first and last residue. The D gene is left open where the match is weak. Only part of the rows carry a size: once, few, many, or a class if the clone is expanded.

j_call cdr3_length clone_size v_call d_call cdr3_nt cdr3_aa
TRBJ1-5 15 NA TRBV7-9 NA TGTGCCAGCAGCTCCCCGGGTATGGGCCATCAGCCCCAGCATTTT CASSSPGMGHQPQHF
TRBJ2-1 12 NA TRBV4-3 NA TGCGCCAGCAGCCAAGATACCAATGCGCAGTTCTTC CASSQDTNAQFF
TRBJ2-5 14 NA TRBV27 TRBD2 TGTGCCAGCAGTTTAACTAGCGGGGAAGAGACCCAGTACTTC CASSLTSGEETQYF
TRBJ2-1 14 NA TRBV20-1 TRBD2 TGCAGTGCTTCCCCCGGGACTAGCCCCAATGAGCAGTTCTTC CSASPGTSPNEQFF
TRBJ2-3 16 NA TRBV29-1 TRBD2 TGCAGCGTTGAAGGGACTAGCGGGGGTAGCACAGGTACGCAGTATTTT CSVEGTSGGSTGTQYF
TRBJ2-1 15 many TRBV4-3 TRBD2 TGCGCCAGCAGCCATTTAACTAGCGGGGGAAATGAGCAGTTCTTC CASSHLTSGGNEQFF
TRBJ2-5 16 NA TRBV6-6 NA TGTGCCAGCAGTTACTCGAGCATGGGTGGTGGAGAGACCCAGTACTTC CASSYSSMGGGETQYF
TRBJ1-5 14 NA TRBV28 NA TGTGCCAGCAGTCCAGAAATCCGCAATCAGCCCCAGCATTTT CASSPEIRNQPQHF
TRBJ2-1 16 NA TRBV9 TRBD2 TGTGCCAGCAGCTCGGGACTAGCGAGCTCCTACAATGAGCAGTTCTTC CASSSGLASSYNEQFF
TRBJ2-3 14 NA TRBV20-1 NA TGCAGTGCTAGAGATCAAACCTACACAGATACGCAGTATTTT CSARDQTYTDTQYF
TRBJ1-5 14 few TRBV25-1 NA TGTGCCAGCAGTGAGGCAGTGGTCGGTCAGCCCCAGCATTTT CASSEAVVGQPQHF
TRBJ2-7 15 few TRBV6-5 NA TGTGCCAGCAGTTCACCTGACAGGGAGACTAGGGAGCAGTACTTC CASSSPDRETREQYF
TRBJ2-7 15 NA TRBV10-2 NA TGCGCCAGCAGTGATCTGAGGGTACTATCCTACGAGCAGTACTTC CASSDLRVLSYEQYF
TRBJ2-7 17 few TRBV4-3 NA TGCGCCAGCAGCCAACTATTCTCTAGGACAGAATTCTACGAGCAGTACTTC CASSQLFSRTEFYEQYF
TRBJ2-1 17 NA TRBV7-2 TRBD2 TGTGCCAGCAGCTTATCGGCCGCCATAGCGGGGGGGAATGAGCAGTTCTTC CASSLSAAIAGGNEQFF
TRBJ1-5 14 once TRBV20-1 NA TGCAGTGCTAGAAAGCTAGGGGCAGGACAGCCCCAGCATTTT CSARKLGAGQPQHF
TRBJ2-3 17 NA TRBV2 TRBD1 TGTGCCAGCAGCGCAACAGGGGGCGGGGGTGGCACAGATACGCAGTATTTT CASSATGGGGGTDTQYF
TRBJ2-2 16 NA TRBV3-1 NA TGTGCCAGCAGCCAAGAGGGGACCCCTTGGGGCGGGGAGCTGTTTTTT CASSQEGTPWGGELFF
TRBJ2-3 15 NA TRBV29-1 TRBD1 TGCAGCGTCCGAGCAGGGGGCGGTATCACAGATACGCAGTATTTT CSVRAGGGITDTQYF
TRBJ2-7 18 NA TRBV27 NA TGTGCCAGCAGTTTATTGAAGTCCTCGGGTCTGGGGTCCTACGAGCAGTACTTC CASSLLKSSGLGSYEQYF
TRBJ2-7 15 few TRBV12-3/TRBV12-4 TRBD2 TGTGCCAGCAGTTTCGGTAGCGGGGGGGGATACGAGCAGTACTTC CASSFGSGGGYEQYF
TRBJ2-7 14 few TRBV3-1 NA TGTGCCAGCAGCCAAGGGACCTTCTCCTACGAGCAGTACTTC CASSQGTFSYEQYF
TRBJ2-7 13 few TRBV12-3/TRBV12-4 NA TGTGCCAGCAGCCCAGGGGTCGGCCACGAGCAGTACTTC CASSPGVGHEQYF
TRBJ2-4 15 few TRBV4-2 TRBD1 TGTGCCAGCAGCCAAACAGGGGCAACCAAAAACATTCAGTACTTC CASSQTGATKNIQYF
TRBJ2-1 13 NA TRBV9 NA TGTGCCAGCAGCGTATCACCCAACAATGAGCAGTTCTTC CASSVSPNNEQFF
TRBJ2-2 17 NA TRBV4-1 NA TGTGCCAGCAGCCAAGATACAGTGGGGGCGAACACCGGGGAGCTGTTTTTT CASSQDTVGANTGELFF
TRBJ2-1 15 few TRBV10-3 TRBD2 TGTGCCACCGGACTAGCGGGAAGCTCCTACAATGAGCAGTTCTTC CATGLAGSSYNEQFF
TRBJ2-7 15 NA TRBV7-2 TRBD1 TGTGCCAGCAGCCGAACCGGGACAGGAATTTACGAGCAGTACTTC CASSRTGTGIYEQYF
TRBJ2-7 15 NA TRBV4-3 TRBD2 TGCGCCAGCAGCCCCCGGACTAGCGGGGATCGGGACCAGTACTTC CASSPRTSGDRDQYF
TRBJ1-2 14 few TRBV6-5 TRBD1 TGTGCCAGCAGTGCCCGGGACAGGGACTATGGCTACACCTTC CASSARDRDYGYTF
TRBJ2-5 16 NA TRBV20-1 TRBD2 TGCAGTGCTGACTCACTAGCGGGGGGATCCCAAGAGACCCAGTACTTC CSADSLAGGSQETQYF
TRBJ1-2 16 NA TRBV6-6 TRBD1 TGTGCCAGCAGTTACTCCGAACCCGGGGACAGACATGGCTACACCTTC CASSYSEPGDRHGYTF
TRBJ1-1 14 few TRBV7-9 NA TGTGCCAGCAGCTTAGATTCGGGGGGGACTGAAGCTTTCTTT CASSLDSGGTEAFF
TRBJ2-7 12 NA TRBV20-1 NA TGCAGTGCTAGACTTCGGCTTCTCGAGCAGTACTTC CSARLRLLEQYF
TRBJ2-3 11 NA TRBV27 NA TGTGCCAGCATCAGCACAGATACGCAGTATTTT CASISTDTQYF
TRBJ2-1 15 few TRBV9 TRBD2 TGTGCCAGCAGCAATGAACTAGCGGGGGCCAATGAGCAGTTCTTC CASSNELAGANEQFF
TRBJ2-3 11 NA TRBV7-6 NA TGTGCCGGTTCGACCGGCAATACGCAGTATTTT CAGSTGNTQYF
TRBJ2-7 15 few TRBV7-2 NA TGTGCCAGCAGCTTCGATCTCCGGGCGTACAATGAGCAGTACTTC CASSFDLRAYNEQYF
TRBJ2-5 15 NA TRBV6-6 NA TGTGCCAGCAGTTACGCCCGGGCTCTGGGGGATGAGCAGTACTTC CASSYARALGDEQYF
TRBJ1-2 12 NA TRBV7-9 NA TGTGCCAGCAGCGTCCTTTTAGGTGGCTACACCTTC CASSVLLGGYTF
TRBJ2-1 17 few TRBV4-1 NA TGCGCCAGCAGCCAAGATATCGGGGATCGAGTTTACAATGAGCAGTTCTTC CASSQDIGDRVYNEQFF
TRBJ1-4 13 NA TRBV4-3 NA TGCGCCGGCAGCCAAGATACTTCCGGAAAACTGTTTTTT CAGSQDTSGKLFF
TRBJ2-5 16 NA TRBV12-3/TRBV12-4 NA TGTGCCAGCCCAGACACCGCCCACCGGGGTCAAGAGACCCAGTACTTC CASPDTAHRGQETQYF
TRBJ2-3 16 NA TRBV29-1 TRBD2 TGCAGCGTCCACGGGGTGCGGGGGGGCCGCGGAGATACGCAGTATTTT CSVHGVRGGRGDTQYF
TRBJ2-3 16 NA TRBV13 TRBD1 TGTGCCAGCGGCCTTAGACAGGGGGCCGTAACCGATACGCAGTATTTT CASGLRQGAVTDTQYF
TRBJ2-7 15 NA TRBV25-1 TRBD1 TGTGCCAGCAGAGACGACAGGGGCCCACAAGAGGCCCAGTACTTC CASRDDRGPQEAQYF
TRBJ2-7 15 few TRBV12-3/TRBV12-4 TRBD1 TGTGCCAGCACCGTAACCGGGACAGGATATTACGAGCAGTACTTC CASTVTGTGYYEQYF
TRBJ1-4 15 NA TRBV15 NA TGTGCCACCAGCAGAGAATCCTCCTATAATGAAAAACTGTTTTTT CATSRESSYNEKLFF